This is a list of T cell receptor beta chains from one sample in a study of cytomegalovirus exposure and HLA in healthy donors. Using immunoSEQ multiplex PCR, the repertoire was profiled, and TCRdb retains in-frame clones only, with some absent. The table lists 90,000 to 140,000 clones, around 80% of them singletons. Material for sequencing was PBMCs. These receptors all come from a young man in good health and CMV-seropositive. CDR3s include the opening cysteine and the closing phenylalanine or tryptophan. A D gene is named only where the DNA matches it firmly. Not all rows give a size; the values are once, few, many and, for expanded clones, a class.

NA TRBJ2-1 TRBV7-2 TRBD2 TGTGCCAGCAGCCAAACCCCGGGACTAACAAGGCAGTTCTTC CASSQTPGLTRQFF
NA TRBJ2-3 TRBV5-1 NA TGCGCCAGCAGGGACAGCGAATCCACAGATACGCAGTATTTT CASRDSESTDTQYF
NA TRBJ1-3 TRBV30 NA TGTGCCTGGAGTGTCCCAGGGGCTGGAAACACCATATATTTT CAWSVPGAGNTIYF
NA TRBJ1-2 TRBV9 TRBD1 TGTGCCAGCAGCGATCGACAGGGGGTAGCTGGCTACACCTTC CASSDRQGVAGYTF
NA TRBJ2-3 TRBV11-3 TRBD1 TGTGCCAGCAGCGACAGGGGGTCTGGCACAGATACGCAGTATTTT CASSDRGSGTDTQYF
NA TRBJ2-7 TRBV21-1 NA TGTGCCAGCAGCAAAGCCTCACCTACCCTCTCCTACGAGCAGTACTTC CASSKASPTLSYEQYF
NA TRBJ1-1 TRBV6-4 NA TGTGCCAGCAGTGACTCTGAGGGGGCTGAAGCTTTCTTT CASSDSEGAEAFF
NA TRBJ2-3 TRBV15 NA TGTGCCACCAGCCCTCGATCCCCCCTAAGCACAGATACGCAGTATTTT CATSPRSPLSTDTQYF
few TRBJ2-7 TRBV19 NA TGTGCCACCACCGTCGGCTACGAGCAGTACTTC CATTVGYEQYF
NA TRBJ1-5 TRBV2 NA TGTGCCAGCAGGGCGGATAGCAATCAGCCCCAGCATTTT CASRADSNQPQHF
NA TRBJ1-1 TRBV4-3 TRBD1 TGCGCCAGCAGCCTTGACAGGGGGAACACTGAAGCTTTCTTT CASSLDRGNTEAFF
NA TRBJ1-6 TRBV27 NA TGTGCCAGCAGTTTAGGGCAGAAGGTTTCACCCCTCCACTTT CASSLGQKVSPLHF
NA TRBJ1-3 TRBV10-3 NA TGTGCCATCAGTGAGTCGACAGGCTCTGGAAACACCATATATTTT CAISESTGSGNTIYF
NA TRBJ2-2 TRBV18 NA TGTGCCAGCTCACCACCGGGCAGGCGGGACACCGGGGAGCTGTTTTTT CASSPPGRRDTGELFF
NA TRBJ2-3 TRBV19 TRBD2 TGTGCCAGTAGTTTTCGGACTAGTTCCTCCCTAGATACGCAGTATTTT CASSFRTSSSLDTQYF
NA TRBJ2-7 TRBV5-1 TRBD1 TGCGCCAGCAGCTCAAAAGGCTCAGGGGGCATTGGGAGTGGCGAGCAGTACTTC CASSSKGSGGIGSGEQYF
NA TRBJ1-3 TRBV6-6 NA TGTGCCAGCAGTACCACGGGTGGATCTGGAAACACCATATATTTT CASSTTGGSGNTIYF
NA TRBJ2-3 TRBV5-1 TRBD2 TGCGCCAGCAGCTTGGAACCGGGGGGATCTAGCACAGATACGCAGTATTTT CASSLEPGGSSTDTQYF
NA TRBJ1-2 TRBV28 TRBD1 TGTGCCAGCGTCAGGGGGCTGAACTATGGCTACACCTTC CASVRGLNYGYTF
NA TRBJ1-2 TRBV27 NA TGTGCCAGCAGCCCTACGCCGCGAGCCTCCTATGGCTACACCTTC CASSPTPRASYGYTF
NA TRBJ1-1 TRBV20-1 NA TGCAGTGAGCAGGGGAACACTGAAGCTTTCTTT CSEQGNTEAFF
NA TRBJ2-3 TRBV27 TRBD1 TGTGCCAGCAGATCGACAGGGGTCCCCACAGATACGCAGTATTTT CASRSTGVPTDTQYF
NA TRBJ2-3 TRBV7-3 TRBD1 TGTGCCAGCAGCTCGGACAGGTGGGCAGATACGCAGTATTTT CASSSDRWADTQYF
many TRBJ1-1 TRBV5-1 NA TGCGCCAGCAGGCTTGGCCTACAGGGGAACACTGAAGCTTTCTTT CASRLGLQGNTEAFF
NA TRBJ1-5 TRBV30 TRBD1 TGTGCCTGGAGTGTGACAGGGGTCAATCAGCCCCAGCATTTT CAWSVTGVNQPQHF
NA TRBJ2-7 TRBV6-5 TRBD2 TGTGCCAGCAGTCCCGGGACTAGCGGGACCTACGAGCAGTACTTC CASSPGTSGTYEQYF
NA TRBJ2-7 TRBV5-1 NA TGCGCCAGCAGCTTGGGTTTCCGGGACTCTACCTACGAGCAGTACTTC CASSLGFRDSTYEQYF
NA TRBJ2-5 TRBV2 TRBD1 TGTGCCAGCAGTCCGGGACAGCAGAAAGAGACCCAGTACTTC CASSPGQQKETQYF
few TRBJ2-1 TRBV6-5 TRBD1 TGTGCCAGCAGTACCCCGACAGGGACCAATGAGCAGTTCTTC CASSTPTGTNEQFF
NA TRBJ1-1 TRBV7-5 NA TGTGTCAGAAGCTTAGTCGGGAACACTGAAGCTTTCTTT CVRSLVGNTEAFF
NA TRBJ1-2 TRBV6-5 TRBD1 TGTGCCAGCAGTTACGATGGGGCAGGGGGGGGCTACACCTTC CASSYDGAGGGYTF
NA TRBJ2-7 TRBV2 NA TGTGCCACCAGTGCCGGGGGAACCCCTTACGAGCAGTACTTC CATSAGGTPYEQYF
NA TRBJ1-2 TRBV9 TRBD1 TGTGCCAGCAGCGTAGTGTCAGGGGGCCCCTCTGGCTACACCTTC CASSVVSGGPSGYTF
NA TRBJ1-3 TRBV30 TRBD1 TGTGCCTGGAGTGGGACAGGGGGCTGGGACACCATATATTTT CAWSGTGGWDTIYF
NA TRBJ2-1 TRBV30 TRBD1 TGTGCCTGGAGCCGCAGGGGGCTAAACAATGAGCAGTTCTTC CAWSRRGLNNEQFF
NA TRBJ2-7 TRBV30 TRBD2 TGTGCCTGGAGTATGGCTAGCGGGTCCGAGCAGTACTTC CAWSMASGSEQYF
NA TRBJ2-3 TRBV14 TRBD2 TGTGCCAGCAGCCGCGGACGGACTAGAACAGATACGCAGTATTTT CASSRGRTRTDTQYF
NA TRBJ1-6 TRBV27 NA TGTGCCAGCAGTTTAGAGCGGAGCTCCTATAATTCACCCCTCCACTTT CASSLERSSYNSPLHF
NA TRBJ2-2 TRBV4-1 NA TGCGCCAGCAGCCAGGGCCAACAGGGTACCGGGGAGCTGTTTTTT CASSQGQQGTGELFF
NA TRBJ2-1 TRBV9 NA TGTGCCAGCGGGGAGAAACTTCAACCCCATGAGCAGTTCTTC CASGEKLQPHEQFF
few TRBJ2-7 TRBV5-1 TRBD2 TGCGCCAGCAGCTTGGGGTATTCCAGCGGGGCCCTGGGGGAGCAGTACTTC CASSLGYSSGALGEQYF
NA TRBJ2-2 TRBV7-8 NA TGTGCCAGCAGCTTAGCAACAACGAACACCGGGGAGCTGTTTTTT CASSLATTNTGELFF
NA TRBJ2-3 TRBV5-1 TRBD1 TGCGCCAGCAGCTATCGACAGGGAAAGGATGGTACGCAGTATTTT CASSYRQGKDGTQYF
NA TRBJ2-5 TRBV6-1 TRBD2 TGTGCCAGCACCCCAAGCGGGGTCCAAGAGACCCAGTACTTC CASTPSGVQETQYF
NA TRBJ2-5 TRBV7-2 TRBD2 TGTGCCAGCAGCTTAGCGTTCCTAGCGGGGGGGATCCAAGAGACCCAGTACTTC CASSLAFLAGGIQETQYF
NA TRBJ1-1 TRBV9 NA TGTGCCAGCAGCGAGGGGATAGGAACTGAAGCTTTCTTT CASSEGIGTEAFF
NA TRBJ1-2 TRBV7-3 TRBD1 TGTGCCAGCAGCCCGGGACAGGTTTCTGGCTACACCTTC CASSPGQVSGYTF
NA TRBJ2-7 TRBV29-1 TRBD1 TGCAGCGCTCAAACAGGGGGCATGAAGGAGCAGTACTTC CSAQTGGMKEQYF
NA TRBJ1-5 TRBV2 TRBD1 TGTGCCAGCAGTGATCGACAGGGGAGCCAGCCCCAGCATTTT CASSDRQGSQPQHF
NA TRBJ1-2 TRBV5-4 TRBD1 TGTGCCAGCAGCAGCGGGGACAGGGGTAACTATGGCTACACCTTC CASSSGDRGNYGYTF
few TRBJ2-7 TRBV6-1 TRBD1 TGTGCCAGCAGTAAGGACAGGGGTTACGAGCAGTACTTC CASSKDRGYEQYF
NA TRBJ1-2 TRBV7-2 NA TGTGCCAGCAGCTTAGGGCAGGGCTATGGCTACACCTTC CASSLGQGYGYTF
once TRBJ2-7 TRBV21-1 NA TGTGCCAGCAGCAGAAAAGGGACTTCCAAGGGGTACGAGCAGTACTTC CASSRKGTSKGYEQYF
NA TRBJ1-5 TRBV25-1 NA TGTGCCAGCAGTTTAATCGGGAGCTTCGAGCCCCAGCATTTT CASSLIGSFEPQHF
NA TRBJ1-1 TRBV4-2 NA TGTGCCAGCAGCCCTAGACAGCTTGGGGACACTGAAGCTTTCTTT CASSPRQLGDTEAFF
NA TRBJ1-3 TRBV19 NA TGTGCCAGTAGAGACGGGGGCTCTGGAAACACCATATATTTT CASRDGGSGNTIYF
NA TRBJ2-7 TRBV5-6 NA TGTGCCAGCAGCTTGCTCCGGGAGACCTACGAGCAGTACTTC CASSLLRETYEQYF
NA TRBJ1-1 TRBV6-6 NA TGTGCCAGCAGATTGGGACAAGTGAACACTGAAGCTTTCTTT CASRLGQVNTEAFF
NA TRBJ2-7 TRBV10-3 NA TGTGCCATCAGCCGGGTAACTGCAAGCTCCTACGAGCAGTACTTC CAISRVTASSYEQYF